This TCR beta chain was recorded in a study of T cell responses to AZD1222 COVID-19 vaccine. Broader study findings: Donors were chiefly white British, with a greater number of females, and clonal diversity was perhaps underestimated. The reported proportion of spike-specific TCRs targeting unmutated variant regions was nearly half.

Some clones are missing from TCRdb's copy, which holds only in-frame ones; the method was immunoSEQ multiplex PCR. Of 120,000 to 150,000 clones listed, approximately 90% are singletons. Unmatched junction bases numbered 3, after V lost 2 bases and J lost 6 bases. The CDR3 sequence is 14 residues long. CDR1 and CDR2 from the germline V gene are KGHSH and LQKENI. Both about-4-week and about-12-week second-dose recipients were combined. Concerning this clone: Its antigen is unknown.

The chain uses TRBV18 and TRBJ2-1, with TRBD2 matching 8 bases. Here the sequenced sample was peripheral blood, taken 28 days after the second AZD1222 dose. The clonotype originates from an adult who received the AZD1222 COVID-19 vaccine. The CDR3 nucleotides are TGTGCCAGCTCACCAGCCGGGACTAGCAATGAGCAGTTCTTC. Amino acid sequence: CASSPAGTSNEQFF.